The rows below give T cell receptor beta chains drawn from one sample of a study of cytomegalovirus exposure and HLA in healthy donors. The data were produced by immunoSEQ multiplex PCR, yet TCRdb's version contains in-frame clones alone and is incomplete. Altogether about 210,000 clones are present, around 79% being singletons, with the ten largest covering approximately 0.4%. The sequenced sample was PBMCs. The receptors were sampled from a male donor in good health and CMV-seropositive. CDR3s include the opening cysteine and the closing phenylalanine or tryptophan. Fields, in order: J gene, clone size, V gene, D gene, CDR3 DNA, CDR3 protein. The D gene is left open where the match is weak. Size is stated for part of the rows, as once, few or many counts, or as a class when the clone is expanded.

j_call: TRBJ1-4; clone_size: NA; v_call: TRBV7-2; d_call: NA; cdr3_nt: TGTGCCAGCAGCTCCCGCAGGGAGGCTAATGAAAAACTGTTTTTT; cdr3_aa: CASSSRREANEKLFF
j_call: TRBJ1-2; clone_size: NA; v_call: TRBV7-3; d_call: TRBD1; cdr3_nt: TGTGCCAGCAGCTCCACAGGGGGCAGCTATGGCTACACCTTC; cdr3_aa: CASSSTGGSYGYTF
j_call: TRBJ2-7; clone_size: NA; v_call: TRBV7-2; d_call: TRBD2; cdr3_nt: TGTGCCAGCAGCTTTTTGTCTAGCGGGATCCCCTACGAGCAGTACTTC; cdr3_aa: CASSFLSSGIPYEQYF
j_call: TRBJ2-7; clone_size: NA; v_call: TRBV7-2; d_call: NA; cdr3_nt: TGTGCCAGCAGCCCCACCGGGACTGGCACCTACGAGCAGTACTTC; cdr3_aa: CASSPTGTGTYEQYF
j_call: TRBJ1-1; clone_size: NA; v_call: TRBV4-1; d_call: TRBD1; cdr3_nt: TGCGCCAGCAGCCTGCCGGCAGGGGGGATGAACACTGAAGCTTTCTTT; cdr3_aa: CASSLPAGGMNTEAFF
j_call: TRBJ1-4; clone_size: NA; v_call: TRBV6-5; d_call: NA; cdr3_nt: TGTGCCAGCAGTAAACAAGCGCCGGGTGAAAAACTGTTTTTT; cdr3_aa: CASSKQAPGEKLFF
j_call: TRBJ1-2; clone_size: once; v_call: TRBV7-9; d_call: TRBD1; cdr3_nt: TGTGCCAGCAGCTTAGGCCAGGGGGCTCCCTCTAGCTATGGCTACACCTTC; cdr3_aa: CASSLGQGAPSSYGYTF
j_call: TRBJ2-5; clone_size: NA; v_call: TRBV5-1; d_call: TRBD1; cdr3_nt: TGCGCCAGCAGCTTACAGGGGGCGGGAGAGACCCAGTACTTC; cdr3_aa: CASSLQGAGETQYF
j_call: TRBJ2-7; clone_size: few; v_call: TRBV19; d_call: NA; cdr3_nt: TGTGCCAGTAGTAGCCAGGGCAGCTACGAGCAGTACTTC; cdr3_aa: CASSSQGSYEQYF
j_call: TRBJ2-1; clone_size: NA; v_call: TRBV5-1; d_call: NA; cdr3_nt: TGCGCCAGCAGCGAACAACTAGCCCCCAATGAGCAGTTCTTC; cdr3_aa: CASSEQLAPNEQFF
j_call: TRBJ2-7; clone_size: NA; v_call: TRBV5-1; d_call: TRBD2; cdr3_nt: TGCGCCAGCAGCGTGTTTAGCGGGGGAACCTACGAGCAGTACTTC; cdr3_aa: CASSVFSGGTYEQYF
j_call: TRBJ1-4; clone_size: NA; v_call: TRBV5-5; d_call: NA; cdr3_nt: TGTGCCAGCAGCTTTGAGCGGTCTGCAACTAATGAAAAACTGTTTTTT; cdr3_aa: CASSFERSATNEKLFF
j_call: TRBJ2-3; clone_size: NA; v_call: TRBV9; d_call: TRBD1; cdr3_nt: TGTGCCAGCAGCGTAGGTTCCCAGGGGGCAAAAGATACGCAGTATTTT; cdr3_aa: CASSVGSQGAKDTQYF
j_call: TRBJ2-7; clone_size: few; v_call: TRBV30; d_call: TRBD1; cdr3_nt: TGTGCCTGGAGCAAACGCGGGGGACAGGGGGGCGAGCAGTACTTC; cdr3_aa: CAWSKRGGQGGEQYF
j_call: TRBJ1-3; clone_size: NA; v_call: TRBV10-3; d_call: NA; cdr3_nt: TGTGCCATCAGTAGGGAGACTGGAAACACCATATATTTT; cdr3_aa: CAISRETGNTIYF
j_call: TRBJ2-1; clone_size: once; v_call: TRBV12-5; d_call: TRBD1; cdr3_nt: TGTGCTAGTGGTTTGACAGGGGGCTCGTACAATGAGCAGTTCTTC; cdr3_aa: CASGLTGGSYNEQFF
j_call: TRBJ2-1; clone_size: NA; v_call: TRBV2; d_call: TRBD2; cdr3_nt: TGTGCCAGAAAACCGGGACTAGGAGACAATGAGCAGTTCTTC; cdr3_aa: CARKPGLGDNEQFF
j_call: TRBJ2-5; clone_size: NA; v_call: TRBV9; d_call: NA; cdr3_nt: TGTGCCAGCAGCGTAGACGGGGGAGCGCCAGAGACCCAGTACTTC; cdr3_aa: CASSVDGGAPETQYF
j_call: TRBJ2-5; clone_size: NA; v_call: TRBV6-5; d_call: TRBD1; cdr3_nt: TGTGCCAGCAGTCGGACAGGGGGAGAGACCCAGTACTTC; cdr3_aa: CASSRTGGETQYF
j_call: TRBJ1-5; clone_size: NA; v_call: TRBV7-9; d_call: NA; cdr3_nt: TGTGCCAGCAGCCCTCTCCAGGGTGCCCAGCATTTT; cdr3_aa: CASSPLQGAQHF
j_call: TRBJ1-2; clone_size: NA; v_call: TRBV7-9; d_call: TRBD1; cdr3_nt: TGTGCCAGCAGCTCCGGGACAGCGATCTATGGCTACACCTTC; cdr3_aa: CASSSGTAIYGYTF
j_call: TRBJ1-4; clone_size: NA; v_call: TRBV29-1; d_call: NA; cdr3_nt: TGCAGCGTTGAGTTGGGACTAACTAATGAAAAACTGTTTTTT; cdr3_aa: CSVELGLTNEKLFF
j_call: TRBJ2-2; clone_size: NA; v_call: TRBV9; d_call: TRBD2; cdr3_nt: TGTGCCAGCAGCCCTCGCCTAGCGGGGGGGGCCGGGGAGCTGTTTTTT; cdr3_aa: CASSPRLAGGAGELFF
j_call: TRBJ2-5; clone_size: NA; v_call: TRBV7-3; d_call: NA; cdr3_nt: TGTGCCAGCAGCTTAGGTGGACAGTATCAAGAGACCCAGTACTTC; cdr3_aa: CASSLGGQYQETQYF
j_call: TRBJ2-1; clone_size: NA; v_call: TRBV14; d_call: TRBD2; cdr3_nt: TGTGCCATGGACTGGTCGGCTAGCGGTGAGGATGAGCAGTTCTTC; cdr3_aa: CAMDWSASGEDEQFF
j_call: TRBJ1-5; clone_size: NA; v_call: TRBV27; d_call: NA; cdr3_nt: TGTGCCAGCAGTTTGGCGGGCTGGCAGCCCCAGCATTTT; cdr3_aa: CASSLAGWQPQHF
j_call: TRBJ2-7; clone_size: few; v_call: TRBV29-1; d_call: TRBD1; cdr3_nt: TGCAGCGGTGGACAGGGGCTAACCTACGAGCAGTACTTC; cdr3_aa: CSGGQGLTYEQYF
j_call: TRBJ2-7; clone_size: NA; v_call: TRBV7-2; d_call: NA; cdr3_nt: TGTGCCAGCAGCTTACGGGGATCGCAGTACTTC; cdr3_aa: CASSLRGSQYF
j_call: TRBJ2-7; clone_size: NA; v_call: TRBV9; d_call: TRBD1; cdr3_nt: TGTGCCAGCAGCGTAGGTTGGCAGGGGGCTTACGAGCAGTACTTC; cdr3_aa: CASSVGWQGAYEQYF
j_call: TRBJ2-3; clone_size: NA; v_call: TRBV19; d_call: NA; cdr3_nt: TGTGCCAGTAGTAAGACAGGAGTAGCAGATACGCAGTATTTT; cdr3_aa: CASSKTGVADTQYF
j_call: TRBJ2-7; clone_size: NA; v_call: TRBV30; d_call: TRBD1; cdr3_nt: TGTGCCTGGAGAGGGGGCGGGACAGGCGAGCAGTACTTC; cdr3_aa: CAWRGGGTGEQYF
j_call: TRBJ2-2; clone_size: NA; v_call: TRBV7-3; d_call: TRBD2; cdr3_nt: TGTGCCAGCAGCTTAACGGGGGGGAGGGCGAACACCGGGGAGCTGTTTTTT; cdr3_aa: CASSLTGGRANTGELFF
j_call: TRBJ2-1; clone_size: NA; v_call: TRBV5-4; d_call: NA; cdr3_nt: TGTGCCAGCAGCTTAGAGCGATCCTACAATGAGCAGTTCTTC; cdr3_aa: CASSLERSYNEQFF